These T cell receptor beta chains were read from a single sample in a study of T cells in localized non-small cell lung cancer. TCRdb's copy holds only in-frame clones and misses some; the assay was immunoSEQ multiplex PCR. The table lists 25,000 to 30,000 clones, 80% to 85% of them singletons. The sample was peripheral blood mononuclear cells, taken before any cancer treatment. These receptors came from a man aged 35-69 years with stage III lung adenocarcinoma. CDR3s include the opening cysteine and the closing phenylalanine or tryptophan. Each record gives: V gene, clone size, D gene, J gene, CDR3 protein, CDR3 DNA. A D gene is named only where the DNA matches it firmly. Some rows mark clone size as missing; the rest say once, few, many or name a class of expanded clone.

TRBV19	NA	TRBD1	TRBJ1-2	CASSWTGGTTNYGYTF	TGTGCCAGTAGTTGGACAGGGGGAACAACTAACTATGGCTACACCTTC
TRBV6-1	once	NA	TRBJ1-2	CASSPGYNYGYTF	TGTGCCAGCAGTCCAGGATATAACTATGGCTACACCTTC
TRBV29-1	NA	NA	TRBJ1-2	CSVFSNYGYTF	TGCAGCGTCTTCTCTAACTATGGCTACACCTTC
TRBV11-2	NA	NA	TRBJ2-5	CASSSAGVTQETQYF	TGTGCCAGCAGCTCCGCAGGCGTGACACAAGAGACCCAGTACTTC
TRBV4-2	NA	NA	TRBJ1-1	CASRQGGNTEAFF	TGTGCCAGCAGACAGGGAGGGAACACTGAAGCTTTCTTT
TRBV6-5	NA	NA	TRBJ1-5	CASSFDGYQPQHF	TGTGCCAGCAGTTTCGACGGGTATCAGCCCCAGCATTTT
TRBV27	once	TRBD2	TRBJ2-5	CASSLTSGNQETQYF	TGTGCCAGCAGCCTGACTAGCGGCAACCAAGAGACCCAGTACTTC
TRBV27	NA	TRBD1	TRBJ1-4	CASSLSPRTGTGMDELFF	TGTGCCAGCAGTTTATCCCCCCGAACCGGGACAGGGATGGATGAACTGTTTTTT
TRBV5-1	NA	TRBD1	TRBJ2-4	CASSYITGDPNIQYF	TGCGCCAGCAGCTATATAACAGGGGACCCAAACATTCAGTACTTC
TRBV4-2	NA	NA	TRBJ1-5	CASSLHPDGNQPQHF	TGTGCCAGCAGCCTCCACCCAGACGGGAATCAGCCCCAGCATTTT
TRBV11-3	NA	NA	TRBJ2-2	CASSFDSAGELFF	TGTGCCAGCAGCTTTGACAGCGCCGGGGAGCTGTTTTTT
TRBV28	NA	NA	TRBJ1-3	CASSSMRTGNTIYF	TGTGCCAGCAGCTCAATGAGAACTGGAAACACCATATATTTT
TRBV28	NA	NA	TRBJ2-5	CASSISTGETQYF	TGTGCCAGCAGTATATCCACAGGGGAGACCCAGTACTTC
TRBV9	NA	NA	TRBJ1-2	CASSVDGGTVYGYTF	TGTGCCAGCAGCGTAGACGGGGGTACCGTCTATGGCTACACCTTC
TRBV11-2	NA	TRBD1	TRBJ1-1	CASSLGGQGVMAFF	TGTGCCAGCAGCTTAGGGGGACAGGGTGTGATGGCTTTCTTT
TRBV6-6	once	NA	TRBJ1-6	CASGPNSPLHF	TGTGCCAGCGGACCCAATTCACCCCTCCACTTT
TRBV10-3	NA	TRBD1	TRBJ1-5	CAISRGQLNQPQHF	TGTGCCATCAGTAGGGGACAGCTGAATCAGCCCCAGCATTTT
TRBV5-5	once	NA	TRBJ1-6	CASSQTGNNSPLHF	TGTGCCAGCAGCCAGACGGGGAATAATTCACCCCTCCACTTT
TRBV30	NA	NA	TRBJ1-5	CAWSEGRSNQPQHF	TGTGCCTGGAGCGAGGGGCGAAGCAATCAGCCCCAGCATTTT
TRBV25-1	NA	NA	TRBJ2-7	CASSESGRPSSYEQYF	TGTGCCAGCAGTGAATCGGGCAGGCCTAGCTCCTACGAGCAGTACTTC
TRBV2	NA	NA	TRBJ2-3	CASSVAATDTQYF	TGTGCCAGCAGTGTAGCGGCAACAGATACGCAGTATTTT
TRBV28	NA	NA	TRBJ1-2	CASAQLSTSYGYTF	TGTGCCAGCGCCCAGTTATCCACAAGCTATGGCTACACCTTC
TRBV18	NA	TRBD2	TRBJ2-1	CASSRGTSGYNEQFF	TGTGCCAGCTCACGCGGGACTAGCGGCTACAATGAGCAGTTCTTC
TRBV30	NA	NA	TRBJ1-3	CAWSTDFSGNTIYF	TGTGCCTGGAGCACTGATTTCTCTGGAAACACCATATATTTT
TRBV21-1	NA	NA	TRBJ2-1	CASRPRDRDNEQFF	TGTGCCAGCAGACCCAGGGACAGGGACAATGAGCAGTTCTTC
TRBV2	NA	NA	TRBJ1-3	CASSEASGGRHSGNTIYF	TGTGCCAGCAGTGAAGCAAGCGGGGGCCGCCACTCTGGAAACACCATATATTTT
TRBV6-1	NA	NA	TRBJ2-1	CASGRSSGQPKFF	TGTGCCAGCGGACGATCCTCGGGGCAGCCTAAGTTCTTC
TRBV27	NA	TRBD2	TRBJ2-5	CASRPSGVIGETQYF	TGTGCCAGCAGGCCTAGCGGGGTTATAGGGGAGACCCAGTACTTC
TRBV11-2	few	TRBD2	TRBJ2-5	CASSLFSGIVQETQYF	TGTGCCAGCAGCTTATTTAGCGGGATAGTACAAGAGACCCAGTACTTC
TRBV5-3	NA	NA	TRBJ1-3	CARSYRTGDSGNTIYF	TGTGCCAGAAGCTACCGTACGGGCGACTCTGGAAACACCATATATTTT
TRBV6-5	NA	NA	TRBJ2-1	CASSSSGLSSYNEQFF	TGTGCCAGCAGTTCGTCCGGACTCAGCTCCTACAATGAGCAGTTCTTC
TRBV2	few	TRBD1	TRBJ1-1	CASGQGWTEAFF	TGTGCCAGCGGACAGGGTTGGACTGAAGCTTTCTTT
TRBV5-1	NA	NA	TRBJ1-3	CASKLEDGGYRNTIYF	TGCGCCAGCAAGCTGGAGGACGGAGGTTATCGAAACACCATATATTTT